The clone carrying this T cell receptor beta chain has a single count. Its specificity is unknown. This entry is derived from a study of CD8 T cells in ankylosing spondylitis. General study results and limits: Within peripheral blood, clones linked to disease were CD8+ and relatively rare. Enrichment of disease-linked clones was reportedly significant in matched ankylosing spondylitis synovial fluid. A motif of under 10 highly homologous TCR beta variants was seen as apparently characteristic of ankylosing spondylitis blood.

Germline loops: CDR1 SGHVS, CDR2 FNYEAQ. This CDR3 is built from 15 residues. The V end lost 3 bases, the J end lost 1 base, and 13 bases lay between the germline ends. Using quantitative 5'-RACE with molecular barcodes, the authors made TCR beta libraries. TCRdb reanalysed the 5' RACE reads using MiXCR and keeps one entry per CDR3 protein. This table has just over 350,000 distinct CDR3 sequences, approximately 22% appearing once. This sequence originates from a male donor with ankylosing spondylitis or in good health (not recorded which). The genes are TRBV7-6 and TRBJ2-7, with D possibly being TRBD1 or TRBD2 (5 bases each). What was sequenced was blood, either unsorted or a sorted T cell fraction (not recorded which). CDR3 region: CASSFGQGESYEQYF. In DNA, the CDR3 is TGTGCCAGCAGCTTTGGCCAGGGAGAATCCTACGAGCAGTACTTC.